The source of this T cell receptor (beta chain) is a study of blood T cell repertoires in COVID-19. The germline V and J ends were trimmed by 5 bases and 5 bases, with 18 bases remaining between them. The CDR3 loop spans 15 amino acids. In germline, CDR1 is SGHTA, CDR2 FQGTGA. Here immunoSEQ multiplex PCR was the method, and the copy in TCRdb shows in-frame clones only, minus some. Among fewer than 95,000 clones listed, 55% to 75% were seen once. The TCR was taken from an elderly woman with acute or convalescent COVID-19. The sample consisted of peripheral blood. The V gene is TRBV7-3, the J gene TRBJ2-5; maybe TRBD1 (6 bases). CDR3 sequence: CASSMGHSLGETQYF. DNA of the CDR3: TGTGCCAGCAGCATGGGACACTCGCTTGGGGAGACCCAGTACTTC.